This T cell receptor (beta chain) was retrieved from a study of long-term antiretroviral therapy in people with HIV. Donors each had at least one pre-ART PBMC sample and at least two post-ART ones. On this clone itself: Its cognate antigen is unknown.

Points from the study as a whole: Pre-ART clonal expansion yielded clones that dominated the repertoire at all time points. HIV repertoire CDR3 lengths ranged less widely than those of controls.

V was trimmed by 1 base and J by 0 bases, leaving 12 bases between them. This CDR3 is built from 17 residues. CDR1 and CDR2 from the germline V gene are MNHEY and SMNVEV (reference sequence). It was version v3.0 of the immunoSEQ assay that was run at survey level. Data came from immunoSEQ multiplex PCR; TCRdb stores just in-frame clones and leaves some out. This sample has around 17,000 clones, with more than 75% found just once. This clonotype was obtained from a man aged 50-60 years with HIV. The specimen was unsorted PBMCs, collected 6.9 years after starting antiretroviral therapy. The chain combines TRBV27 with TRBJ2-2; D is possibly TRBD2 (6 bases). The CDR3 spells CASSLLAETTNTGELFF. CDR3 DNA: TGTGCCAGCAGTTTATTAGCGGAAACGACGAACACCGGGGAGCTGTTTTTT.